This record concerns one TCR beta chain sequence. Its binding antigen is unknown. Per-base qualities were not stored, and no clone one base away is much larger. Between the V and J ends, shortened by 3 bases and 0 bases respectively, the junction contains 9 bases. The germline V gene (reference sequence) specifies LNHDA as CDR1 and SQIVND as CDR2. Reading from cysteine to phenylalanine, the CDR3 counts 15 amino acids. The read is trimmed to its CDR3 DNA, 45 bases read in frame from base 1. The immunoSEQ hsTCRB v3.0 assay was used at survey level resolution to sequence the TRB variable region. TRB sequencing targeted a depth of roughly 35,000-55,000 T-cell genomes per sample. TRB libraries were pooled and sequenced on an Illumina MiSeq using a v3 150-cycle kit. On the study's bioinformatics: Repertoire analysis was performed in R inside a reproducible Nextflow workflow that covered QC, data transformation and analysis. LymphoSeq2, an R package for exploring AIRR-Seq data, was used to implement the custom analyses. After excluding a handful of samples that yielded fewer than 5000 total TRB sequences, some 180 HIV repertoires remained for analysis. Among the approximately 190 retained HIV repertoires, some 60 were collected before ART initiation and approximately 130 after ART initiation. Each repertoire was downsampled to 5000 TRB nucleotide sequences, and summary statistics were averaged across 100 downsampling iterations. The analysis kept only TRB sequences whose CDR3 regions were at least seven amino acids long. Diversity was measured with a Shannon entropy-derived clonality score and the Gini coefficient. Repertoire networks linked the top 5000 CDR3 amino acid sequences whenever two sequences differed by an edit distance of one. For TRB CDR3 amino acid sequences, GLIPH2 was used to predict antigen specificity groups and MHC restriction. To flag known associations with CMV, EBV, HIV or tissue antigens, CDR3 amino acid sequences were compared against VDJdb and McPAS-TCR. Pre-ART, post-ART and control groups were compared with Wilcoxon signed-rank tests and Holm-Bonferroni correction. The source is immuneACCESS, and TCRdb retained only in-frame sequences with V and J called. Part of the clones is not carried over; for the studies checked, unresolved V genes explain less than half of this, and the remainder is unexplained. V and J calls and clone size come straight from that table; D and trimming were deduced from the DNA. Across this sample there are approximately 24,000 clones, with 85% to 90% seen only once. Together, the top ten hold less than 6% of the sample.

These data come from a study of long-term antiretroviral therapy in people with HIV (dated by TCRdb to the early 2020s). Looking at the study overall: Collection of the earliest samples took place about a decade ahead of the 2015 WHO recommendation for immediate ART, at a time when ART was typically delayed until CD4 counts fell. About 35% of the 30 participants with HIV were female. A retrospective serial study tested whether changes in peripheral blood TRB repertoire composition and diversity were associated with ART initiation and durable HIV suppression. Test extractions of a monoclonal T-cell line alongside a few dozen polyclonal samples showed no cross-contamination during QIAcube processing. A total of 192 cryopreserved PBMC samples were contributed to the cohort by 30 adults with confirmed HIV infection, with samples collected serially over a mean of approximately six years (range 1-12).

Results the study describes overall, beyond this receptor: The samples span the years 2004 to 2017, and the ART regimens used may be less effective than current regimens. Because cell numbers in pre-ART samples were limited, unsorted PBMC were profiled instead of sorted CD4+ and CD8+ T cells. Expanded TRB clones identified before ART initiation dominated the repertoire at all time points, although this dominance fluctuated and declined in many PLHIV after ART. Limited PBMC availability meant only the TCR beta chain was sequenced, without alpha chain pairing. Inferences about post-ART repertoire changes were limited because no data were available on ART adherence, viral resistance or therapy changes. Narrower CDR3 length ranges were observed in HIV repertoires than in controls, and an antigen-experienced repertoire with only a slight naive shift after ART was suggested by the network structure. Starting ART was linked to a significant rise in TRB diversity, yet even with long-term ART the diversity remained significantly lower than in transplant donor controls.

Participants were included only if at least one PBMC sample before ART initiation and at least two post-ART samples were available. All participants with HIV were treated in the United States of America. Cryopreserved samples of 1-10 million PBMC were thawed and washed before DNA extraction. At the time of the earliest PBMC sample, participants with HIV were aged between roughly 20 and 54 years. PBMC samples were contributed by each participant from 1-4 timepoints before ART initiation and 2-8 timepoints after ART initiation, with a median of 7 samples. Serial HIV viral load, CD4+ T-cell count, ART history and demographic data were obtained for every participant. Genomic DNA was extracted from unsorted PBMC with a Qiagen kit on a QIAcube, with processing performed in batches of 12 samples.

Sequencing used unsorted PBMCs, obtained more than 4.4 years after starting antiretroviral therapy. The V gene is TRBV19 and the J gene is TRBJ1-3; the D gene is unclear. This TCR came from a man aged 25 to 40 with HIV. The CDR3 corresponds to CASSIDTSSGNTIYF. The nucleotide sequence reads TGTGCCAGTAGTATCGACACAAGCTCTGGAAACACCATATATTTT.